This TCR beta chain was obtained from a study of shared clonotypes between healthy human individuals. Study-wide background: Per donor, three plates held CD4 naive cells, three held CD4 memory, two held CD8 naive and one held CD8 memory.

V gave up 4 bases and J gave up 5 bases, with 11 bases separating them. The CDR3 has 13 amino acids. Germline V lookup: CDR1 SNHLY, CDR2 FYNNEI. Sequencing was at deep level. Profiling relied on immunoSEQ multiplex PCR, and the TCRdb table lists in-frame clones only, not all of them. Of roughly 330,000 clones listed, under 80% are singletons. Comment on this clone: Its antigen is unidentified.

Study results and caveats: Represented diversity (both genetic and exposure-history) was limited by the small number of donors.

The TCR originated in a man aged 25 to 45 in good health. The chain joins TRBV2 to TRBJ2-5; possible D gene TRBD1, 6 bases. The sequencing input was memory CD4+ T cells sorted from blood. The subset here: CD45RA-negative fraction. The DNA for the CDR3 is TGTGCCAGCAGTGGGACAGCTCGCGAGACCCAGTACTTC. Protein product: CASSGTARETQYF.